Listed here are 30 T cell receptor beta chains from one sample, sequenced in a study of T-cell memory formation after mild COVID-19. TCRdb reprocessed the 5' RACE reads via MiXCR and lists one record per CDR3 protein. The sample holds roughly 410,000 distinct CDR3 sequences, roughly 26% seen once. The sample consisted of PBMCs or a T cell subset sorted from them (not recorded which). These receptors all come from an adult woman who had mild COVID-19 (a few samples of this study predate the infection). Cell type and time point are not known.

In this sample, this clonotype turned up a few times. The rearrangement uses TRBV6-5 and TRBJ2-7; D may be TRBD2 (7 bases). Germline V lookup: CDR1 MNHEY, CDR2 SVGAGI. CDR3 length: 14 residues. Trimming left V 6 bases short and J 1 base short, with 13 bases between. CDR3 in amino acids: CASRGGAGSYEQYF. The DNA of the CDR3 is TGTGCCAGCAGAGGGGGGGCAGGGTCCTACGAGCAGTACTTC.

This clonotype was recorded a few times. The rearrangement links TRBV6-6 to TRBJ1-5; 8 bases map to TRBD1. The CDR3 contains 16 residues. Germline values: CDR1 MNHNY, CDR2 SVGAGI (reference sequence). The ends lost 4 bases at V and 3 bases at J; junction bases unmatched: 8. CDR3 bases: TGTGCCAGCAGTTCGGCGACAGGGGCTGACAATCAGCCCCAGCATTTT. This sequence encodes CASSSATGADNQPQHF.

DNA for the CDR3: TGTGCCAGCAGCTCCACGACAGGGAAGGGCGCTGAAGCTTTCTTT. It specifies CASSSTTGKGAEAFF. The V gene is TRBV7-3, the J gene TRBJ1-1, with 7 bases identical to TRBD1. Trimming at V came to 4 bases and at J to 6 bases, leaving 11 bases not matched to a gene. Germline CDR1 SGHTA, CDR2 FQGTGA. CDR3 length: 15 amino acids.

In its sample, this clonotype was seen a few times. This chain connects TRBV7-9 to TRBJ2-1; D is unresolved. V dropped 9 bases and J dropped 5 bases, with 11 bases sitting between them. The CDR3 spans 12 residues. Germline assignment: CDR1 SEHNR and CDR2 FQNEAQ (reference sequence). CDR3 protein: CASQAANNEQFF. DNA of the CDR3: TGTGCCAGTCAGGCGGCAAACAATGAGCAGTTCTTC.

This clonotype was detected only a few times. The chain links TRBV25-1 to TRBJ2-5; D not resolved. The V end lost 6 bases, the J end lost 0 bases, and 14 bases lay between the germline ends. The CDR3 extends over 15 amino acids. CDR1 MGHDK and CDR2 SYGVNS come from the germline V gene. The CDR3: CASRAGPFDQETQYF. The CDR3 coding sequence is TGTGCCAGCAGGGCAGGTCCCTTTGACCAAGAGACCCAGTACTTC.

This sequence joins TRBV3-1 and TRBJ2-3, with 8 positions matching TRBD2. In germline, CDR1 is LGHDT, CDR2 YNNKEL (reference sequence). Losses at the gene ends were 8 bases for V and 2 bases for J; bases not matched to a gene: 9. The CDR3 sequence is 15 residues long. CDR3 DNA sequence: TGTGCCAGCCGGTTGAGCGGGGGAAACACAGATACGCAGTATTTT. As protein: CASRLSGGNTDTQYF.

The chain uses TRBV7-2 and TRBJ1-1; D is perhaps TRBD1 (5 bases). The germline CDR1 and CDR2 sequences are SGHTA and FQGNSA. Trimming took 5 bases from V and 7 from J, leaving 14 bases between them. The CDR3 extends over 13 amino acids. The CDR3 DNA reads as TGTGCCAGCAGCGTTAGACGGGGCCTTGAAGCTTTCTTT. Encoded protein: CASSVRRGLEAFF.

A few counts support this clonotype. The chain links TRBV4-2 to TRBJ1-2; 7 bases fit TRBD1. The germline CDR1 and CDR2 sequences are LGHNA and YNFKEQ. This CDR3 spans 15 amino acids. The V and J ends lost 0 bases and 2 bases, in that order; junction bases with no gene match: 3. The CDR3 loop reads CASSQEQGRNYGYTF. The CDR3 nucleotides are TGTGCCAGCAGCCAAGAACAGGGGCGGAACTATGGCTACACCTTC.

This clonotype was detected ten times or more. The V call is TRBV23-1, the J call TRBJ2-3; the D gene is possibly TRBD2 (6 bases). TRBV23-1 is sorted into the ORF group, with uncertain function. This CDR3 spans 13 amino acids. V was trimmed by 3 bases and J by 8 bases, leaving 12 bases between them. CDR3 loop: CASSQSGLFTQYF. The CDR3 bases are TGCGCCAGCAGTCAGTCGGGACTCTTTACGCAGTATTTT.

This clonotype was seen only a few times. The chain recombines TRBV5-1 with TRBJ2-2, with a tentative D call TRBD2 (6 bases). Germline loops: CDR1 SGHRS, CDR2 YFSETQ. The CDR3 sequence is 15 residues long. Trimming left V 4 bases short and J 4 bases short, with 14 bases between. The CDR3 nucleotides read TGCGCCAGCAGCCGACGGGGGTCCACCACCGGGGAGCTGTTTTTT. Residues: CASSRRGSTTGELFF. Drawing the rest from reference TRBV5-1 and TRBJ2-2, the complete variable domain is KAGVTQTPRYLIKTRGQQVTLSCSPISGHRSVSWYQQTPGQGLQFLFEYFSETQRNKGNFPGRFSGRQFSNSRSEMNVSTLELGDSALYLCASSRRGSTTGELFFGEGSRLTVL.

This clonotype was counted a few times. The rearrangement uses TRBV4-1 and TRBJ2-7; the match to TRBD2 covers 12 bases. Looked up from germline, CDR1 is MGHRA and CDR2 is YSYEKL. Germline trimming cut 5 bases from V and 3 bases from J; bases unmatched to any gene: 11. This CDR3 contains 17 residues. CDR3 region: CASSWTASGGEFYEQYF. CDR3 DNA: TGCGCCAGCAGCTGGACCGCTAGCGGGGGGGAATTCTACGAGCAGTACTTC.

The chain recombines TRBV6-2 or TRBV6-3 with TRBJ2-1; 13 positions agree with TRBD2. Germline V CDR1 and CDR2: MNHEY, SVGEGT. The CDR3 is 15 residues long. After removal of 6 bases from V and 6 bases from J, the junction contained 5 bases not matched to a gene. This CDR3 reads CASRLAGGFINEQFF. The DNA for the CDR3 is TGTGCCAGCAGACTAGCGGGAGGGTTTATCAATGAGCAGTTCTTC.

V usage is TRBV12-3 or TRBV12-4 and J usage is TRBJ2-3; either TRBD1 or TRBD2 may fit D (5 bases each). Trimming pared 4 bases from V and 6 bases from J, leaving 14 bases between. The CDR3 runs to 14 residues. The CDR3 nucleotides are TGTGCCAGCAGTTCCCGGGACCCCTGGGATACGCAGTATTTT. This translates into CASSSRDPWDTQYF.

The chain joins TRBV27 to TRBJ2-7, with 8 bases fitting TRBD2. V gave up 3 bases and J gave up 3 bases; unmatched junction bases: 4. CDR3 size: 14 residues. Germline CDR1 reads MNHEY; CDR2 reads SMNVEV (reference sequence). The CDR3 DNA follows: TGTGCCAGCAGTTTCGGCGGGGGGCACTACGAGCAGTACTTC. Protein: CASSFGGGHYEQYF.

This clonotype came up a few times. The chain combines TRBV7-9 with TRBJ2-7; either TRBD1 or TRBD2 may fit D (5 bases each). CDR1 is SEHNR, CDR2 FQNEAQ, per germline (reference sequence). V lost 2 bases and J 2 bases, leaving 10 bases between the germline ends. The CDR3 consists of 14 residues. This CDR3 is CASSLFEGPYEQYF. CDR3 nucleotide sequence: TGTGCCAGCAGCTTATTTGAGGGACCCTACGAGCAGTACTTC.

This clonotype occurred a few times. V is TRBV12-5 and J is TRBJ2-1, with D possibly TRBD2 on 7 matching bases. V was cut by 11 bases and J by 4 bases, with 18 bases left in between. CDR3 length: 14 residues. Germline V CDR1 and CDR2: LGHNT, FRNRAP. The CDR3 coding sequence is TGTGCTTCCACAGGGCCTAGCGGTTACAATGAGCAGTTCTTC. This translates into CASTGPSGYNEQFF.

The chain carries TRBV4-2 and TRBJ1-2; D uncertain. Trimming took off 0 bases at V and 8 bases at J, with 13 bases between the two ends. The CDR3 loop spans 14 amino acids. CDR1 is LGHNA, CDR2 YNFKEQ, per germline. CDR3 DNA sequence: TGTGCCAGCAGCCAAGATCTTAGCCGGGGAGGCTACACCTTC. Protein product: CASSQDLSRGGYTF.

The chain is built from TRBV7-2 and TRBJ2-7; TRBD2 matches 7 bases. The CDR3 runs to 15 residues. The ends lost 7 bases at V and 5 bases at J; junction bases unmatched: 14. Germline values: CDR1 SGHTA, CDR2 FQGNSA. CDR3 in amino acids: CASMMTSQGHDEQYF. The DNA for the CDR3 is TGTGCCAGCATGATGACTAGCCAAGGGCACGACGAGCAGTACTTC.

The chain employs TRBV14 and TRBJ2-1, with 8 bases identical to TRBD2. After removal of 1 base from V and 5 bases from J, the junction contained 4 bases not matched to a gene. Germline V gene lookup returns CDR1 SGHDN and CDR2 FVKESK. This CDR3 comprises 15 residues. The CDR3 region is CASSQASGGDNEQFF. As DNA, the CDR3 is TGTGCCAGCAGCCAAGCAAGCGGGGGAGACAATGAGCAGTTCTTC. Full variable domain (rest looked up from reference TRBV14 and TRBJ2-1): EAGVTQFPSHSVIEKGQTVTLRCDPISGHDNLYWYRRVMGKEIKFLLHFVKESKQDESGMPNNRFLAERTGGTYSTLKVQPAELEDSGVYFCASSQASGGDNEQFFGPGTRLTVL.

In its sample, this clonotype was seen a few times. The genes are TRBV29-1 and TRBJ2-5; 7 nucleotides agree with TRBD1. Germline V CDR1 and CDR2: SQVTM, ANQGSEA. V dropped 7 bases and J dropped 7; count of bases not matched to a gene: 15. This CDR3 has 14 residues. This CDR3 is CSATGQDPPGTQYF. CDR3 bases: TGCAGCGCAACTGGACAGGACCCCCCGGGGACCCAGTACTTC. Full variable domain (outside the CDR3, taken from reference TRBV29-1 and TRBJ2-5): SAVISQKPSRDICQRGTSLTIQCQVDSQVTMMFWYRQQPGQSLTLIATANQGSEATYESGFVIDKFPISRPNLTFSTLTVSNMSPEDSSIYLCSATGQDPPGTQYFGPGTRLLVL.

This clonotype was counted a few times. At one boundary the junction diverges from the germline segment, which might be a read error. The V call is TRBV27, the J call TRBJ2-3; D gene uncertain. This CDR3 comprises 14 residues. CDR1 MNHEY and CDR2 SMNVEV come from the germline V gene (reference sequence). The CDR3 coding sequence is TGTGCCAGCAGTCCCCGTGTTAGCAGAGATACGCAGTATTTT. This translates into CASSPRVSRDTQYF.

This clonotype turned up a few times. This chain joins TRBV18 and TRBJ2-1, with D possibly matching TRBD2 (6 bases). Germline V gene data show CDR1 as KGHSH and CDR2 as LQKENI. V lost 1 base and J 7 bases, leaving 14 bases between the germline ends. There are 15 residues in the CDR3. Here the CDR3 DNA reads TGTGCCAGCTCACCACGGTCGGGGGTAGGTAATGAGCAGTTCTTC. Its translation is CASSPRSGVGNEQFF.

This clonotype turned up a few times. J is TRBJ1-1 and V is TRBV19; maybe TRBD1 (5 bases). CDR1 is LNHDA and CDR2 is SQIVND in the germline V gene (reference sequence). V was clipped by 3 bases and J by 6 bases, with 8 bases between them. This CDR3 is built from 12 residues. CDR3 sequence: CASSMGGAEAFF. The CDR3 nucleotides are TGTGCCAGTAGTATGGGAGGGGCTGAAGCTTTCTTT.

This clonotype was found a few times. The chain employs TRBV12-3 or TRBV12-4 and TRBJ2-2; the D is unclear. CDR3 length: 14 amino acids. Trimming shortened V by 3 bases and J by 7 bases, and 12 bases separated the two germline ends. This chain's CDR3 is CASSFWNKSGELFF. In DNA, the CDR3 is TGTGCCAGCAGTTTTTGGAACAAGAGCGGGGAGCTGTTTTTT.

This clonotype was detected only a few times. J is TRBJ1-1 and V is TRBV25-1; the D is unclear. The length of the CDR3 is 14 residues. Trimming cost V 1 base and J 5 bases, with 11 bases left between them. CDR1 is MGHDK, CDR2 SYGVNS, per germline. The CDR3: CASSEWGSRTEAFF. CDR3 sequence (DNA): TGTGCCAGCAGTGAATGGGGTTCGCGAACTGAAGCTTTCTTT. Based on the CDR3 plus reference TRBV25-1 and TRBJ1-1, the full variable domain is EADIYQTPRYLVIGTGKKITLECSQTMGHDKMYWYQQDPGMELHLIHYSYGVNSTEKGDLSSESTVSRIRTEHFPLTLESARPSHTSQYLCASSEWGSRTEAFFGQGTRLTVV.

The V call is TRBV29-1, the J call TRBJ1-1; 7 nucleotides agree with TRBD1. The CDR3 has 15 residues. The V segment lost 5 bases and the J segment 1 base; nucleotides outside the gene matches: 10. Germline CDR1 and CDR2: SQVTM and ANQGSEA. CDR3 amino acids: CSVLETGSSNTEAFF. The CDR3 DNA is TGCAGCGTTCTTGAGACAGGGAGCTCGAACACTGAAGCTTTCTTT.

The chain has TRBV20-1 and TRBJ1-1; perhaps TRBD1 as D (6 bases). The germline V gene has CDR1 DFQATT and CDR2 SNEGSKA (reference sequence). The CDR3 is made up of 17 amino acids. Trimming shortened V by 3 bases and J by 4 bases, and 24 bases separated the two germline ends. In nucleotides, the CDR3 is TGCAGTGCTAGCTCGTCGGGCAGGGGACGGGGTAGCACTGAAGCTTTCTTT. As protein: CSASSSGRGRGSTEAFF.

This clonotype was observed a few times. The chain employs TRBV29-1 and TRBJ2-5; D is possibly TRBD1 (6 bases). Germline lookup yields CDR1 SQVTM and CDR2 ANQGSEA. This CDR3 contains 18 residues. Trimming pared 4 bases from V and 5 bases from J, leaving 29 bases between. The CDR3 reads CSVVLQGSKLRGTETQYF. CDR3 nucleotides: TGCAGCGTTGTATTGCAGGGGTCCAAACTTCGGGGTACGGAGACCCAGTACTTC.

The rearrangement links TRBV7-8 to TRBJ2-1; D is undetermined. The CDR3 extends over 12 amino acids. CDR1 and CDR2 from the germline V gene are SGHVS and FQNEAQ. Trimming took off 4 bases at V and 10 bases at J, with 11 bases between the two ends. CDR3 DNA sequence: TGTGCCAGCAGCTCAAGAGAACGGGAGCAGTTCTTC. Its protein is CASSSREREQFF.

The chain recombines TRBV20-1 with TRBJ1-3; D not certain. V lost 0 bases and J 4 bases, leaving 10 bases between the germline ends. This CDR3 contains 14 residues. CDR1 DFQATT and CDR2 SNEGSKA come from the germline V gene (reference sequence). CDR3 nucleotides: TGCAGTGCTAGAGACCCTTCTGGCGGAAACACCATATATTTT. Translating it yields CSARDPSGGNTIYF.